Listed below are T cell receptor beta chains from one sample, sequenced in a study of blood T cell repertoires in COVID-19. Sequenced by immunoSEQ multiplex PCR; TCRdb stores in-frame clones only, minus some. The sample records over 85,000 clones, around 75% being singletons. Sequenced material: peripheral blood. The origin of the receptors is a human donor in a cohort sampled during active COVID-19. The CDR3 runs from the conserved cysteine through the conserved F or W.

CDR3 protein | J gene | V gene
CASSESGLLTEAFF | TRBJ1-1 | TRBV9
CASSLYGQGADEQFF | TRBJ2-1 | TRBV28
CASSDDRSAYEQYF | TRBJ2-7 | TRBV6-1
CASSILKDTGELFF | TRBJ2-2 | TRBV2
CASSSGENTEAFF | TRBJ1-1 | TRBV6-2/TRBV6-3
CASSLADSPLHF | TRBJ1-6 | TRBV11-2
CASSPTGSGNTIYF | TRBJ1-3 | TRBV28
CASSPLEGNYHYGGYTF | TRBJ1-2 | TRBV28
CASSVEAGDGETQYF | TRBJ2-5 | TRBV9
CASSKGVADTQYF | TRBJ2-3 | TRBV5-4
CASSEYSGGEKLFF | TRBJ1-4 | TRBV10-1
CASSLQGAGFYNEQFF | TRBJ2-1 | TRBV5-1
CASSPFSGSKYNEQFF | TRBJ2-1 | TRBV6-4
CASSPLLEKLFF | TRBJ1-4 | TRBV4-1
CATGPGQSYEQYF | TRBJ2-7 | TRBV24-1
CASSWATESNTIYF | TRBJ1-3 | TRBV6-6
CASSLEIGLAGLPDTQYF | TRBJ2-3 | TRBV11-2
CASRGQGFAEQFF | TRBJ2-1 | TRBV25-1
CASSQEPRGRHYGYTF | TRBJ1-2 | TRBV4-3
CASSQPNDRGGGYTF | TRBJ1-2 | TRBV4-2
CASSFWDSSSTDTQYF | TRBJ2-3 | TRBV5-6
CASSLDISGNTIYF | TRBJ1-3 | TRBV11-2
CASSVPAGELFF | TRBJ2-2 | TRBV9
CASSLGTSDTYEQYF | TRBJ2-7 | TRBV7-6
CASSFLTSGRGSYNEQFF | TRBJ2-1 | TRBV11-2
CASSDPGATPETQYF | TRBJ2-5 | TRBV2
CASSEGLANEQFF | TRBJ2-1 | TRBV5-1
CASSQDVRYNQPQHF | TRBJ1-5 | TRBV4-3
CASSRGLAGVQQYF | TRBJ2-7 | TRBV19
CASDGAGDYEQYF | TRBJ2-7 | TRBV2
CASSLGLAGRYEQYF | TRBJ2-7 | TRBV5-1
CASSIGPSTSGEQFF | TRBJ2-1 | TRBV19
CASSLAYPPYEQYF | TRBJ2-7 | TRBV5-4
CASSYGESTGELFF | TRBJ2-2 | TRBV6-5
CASSFHDRDLNTGELFF | TRBJ2-2 | TRBV7-8
CASQYSGANVLTF | TRBJ2-6 | TRBV19
CASSLSLGEGRTEAFF | TRBJ1-1 | TRBV5-1